A single sample is the source of the 27 T cell receptor beta chains below, sequenced in a study of OX40 agonist ivuxolimab in advanced cancers. Generated by immunoSEQ multiplex PCR, the TCRdb table keeps only in-frame clones and is missing some. Seen here are just over 95,000 clones, 70% to 85% observed once, and the top ten hold 3.5% to 4%. The starting material was CD4+ or CD8+ T cells sorted from blood, obtained in a trial of the OX40 agonist ivuxolimab. The source is an adult with an advanced solid tumor such as melanoma, head and neck, liver or kidney cancer.

The V and J genes are TRBV2 and TRBJ2-5; TRBD2 is a possible D gene (5 bases). The germline V gene has CDR1 SNHLY and CDR2 FYNNEI. The CDR3 consists of 13 residues. Trimming took off 8 bases at V and 2 bases at J, with 12 bases between the two ends. As DNA, the CDR3 is TGTGCCAGCGGGCGGGCTAAACAAGAGACCCAGTACTTC. This translates into CASGRAKQETQYF.

The sample holds one count of this clone. Here the CDR3 reads CASSYRGDGYEQYF. CDR3 bases: TGTGCCAGCAGTTACAGGGGGGATGGATACGAGCAGTACTTC. This chain connects TRBV6-6 to TRBJ2-7; perhaps D is TRBD1 or TRBD2 (6 bases each). Germline V CDR1 and CDR2: MNHNY, SVGAGI (reference sequence). This CDR3 spans 14 amino acids. The ends were cut back, 2 bases at V and 4 bases at J, with 12 bases in the middle.

This chain connects TRBV29-1 to TRBJ2-3; the D gene is possibly TRBD1 (6 bases). Trimming pared 7 bases from V and 0 bases from J, leaving 32 bases between. CDR3 length: 20 amino acids. Germline V gene lookup returns CDR1 SQVTM and CDR2 ANQGSEA. CDR3: CSARFRGEGVLATSTDTQYF. CDR3 in DNA: TGCAGCGCCCGGTTCAGGGGCGAGGGGGTATTAGCGACTAGCACAGATACGCAGTATTTT.

V gene TRBV10-2 combines with J gene TRBJ2-6, with 7 bases aligning to TRBD1. The CDR3 totals 18 residues. The junction had 10 bases not matched to a gene; V was cut back by 2 bases and J by 3 bases. Germline V gene sequence: CDR1 WSHSY, CDR2 SAAADI. The CDR3 loop is CASSEEGATGFGANVLTF. The CDR3 DNA is TGCGCCAGCAGTGAGGAGGGGGCCACAGGGTTTGGGGCCAACGTCCTGACTTTC.

The J gene is TRBJ2-3, the V gene TRBV9; tentatively, D is TRBD1 (5 bases). In germline, CDR1 is SGDLS, CDR2 YYNGEE. The CDR3 spans 15 residues. Deletions cut 0 bases from V and 0 bases from J, with 8 bases between. The CDR3 sequence: CASSVGGFSTDTQYF. CDR3 bases: TGTGCCAGCAGCGTAGGGGGCTTTAGCACAGATACGCAGTATTTT.

This chain uses TRBV18 with TRBJ2-3; 9 positions match TRBD1. From germline, CDR1 is KGHSH and CDR2 LQKENI. V shed 6 bases and J 6 bases; nucleotides not matched to a gene: 7. This CDR3 has 14 amino acids. The CDR3: CASSRGQGHDTQYF. DNA of the CDR3: TGTGCCAGCTCCAGGGGACAGGGCCATGATACGCAGTATTTT.

The chain employs TRBV25-1 and TRBJ2-7, with unresolved D. The length of the CDR3 is 13 residues. V lost 4 bases to trimming and J lost 2 bases, with 9 bases between them. Germline loops: CDR1 MGHDK, CDR2 SYGVNS. The CDR3 region is CASSGLNAYEQYF. The CDR3 coding sequence is TGTGCCAGCAGTGGCCTAAATGCCTACGAGCAGTACTTC.

In this sample, this clone turned up once. The chain carries TRBV7-2 and TRBJ1-4, with D uncertain. Germline V CDR1 and CDR2: SGHTA, FQGNSA. V lost 3 bases to trimming and J lost 2 bases, with 10 bases between them. The CDR3 covers 15 residues. Here the CDR3 DNA reads TGTGCCAGCAGCTTGTCCCCCGGGACTAATGAAAAACTGTTTTTT. This encodes CASSLSPGTNEKLFF.

The chain is built from TRBV6-1 and TRBJ1-2; D is ambiguous. The CDR3 sequence is 12 residues long. V lost 1 base to trimming and J lost 5 bases, with 5 bases between them. Germline CDR1 reads MNHNS; CDR2 reads SASEGT. The CDR3 spells CASSEVTYGYTF. The CDR3 DNA is TGTGCCAGCAGTGAAGTAACGTATGGCTACACCTTC.

The J gene is TRBJ1-5, the V gene TRBV19, with 8 positions matching TRBD1. The CDR3 runs to 14 residues. CDR1 LNHDA and CDR2 SQIVND come from the germline V gene (reference sequence). Germline trimming cut 4 bases from V and 4 bases from J; bases unmatched to any gene: 3. Here the CDR3 reads CASSTQGANQPQHF. The CDR3 bases are TGTGCCAGTAGTACTCAGGGGGCTAATCAGCCCCAGCATTTT.

This clone was observed a handful of times. The V gene is TRBV4-1, the J gene TRBJ2-3; D unresolved. V lost 2 bases and J lost 1, with 16 bases in between. The CDR3 extends over 17 amino acids. Per germline, CDR1 MGHRA and CDR2 YSYEKL. The CDR3 bases are TGCGCCAGCAGCCAAAGTTTTATAGCCAGACGCACAGATACGCAGTATTTT. Encoded protein: CASSQSFIARRTDTQYF.

The V and J genes are TRBV18 and TRBJ2-2, with D perhaps being TRBD1 or TRBD2 (6 bases each). Trimming cost V 7 bases and J 0 bases, with 15 bases left between them. Per germline, CDR1 KGHSH and CDR2 LQKENI. The CDR3 runs to 16 residues. This CDR3 reads CASLAGHPTNTGELFF. The CDR3 DNA is TGTGCCAGCTTGGCGGGACACCCCACGAACACCGGGGAGCTGTTTTTT.

The chain joins TRBV9 to TRBJ2-1; 12 bases map to TRBD2. CDR1 is SGDLS, CDR2 YYNGEE, per germline. This CDR3 contains 15 residues. V lost 2 bases, J lost 4 bases, and 1 base stayed unmatched. CDR3 protein: CASSVGTSGYNEQFF. The CDR3 coding sequence is TGTGCCAGCAGCGTTGGGACTAGCGGGTACAATGAGCAGTTCTTC.

The chain combines TRBV28 with TRBJ2-7, with a weak D call TRBD1 (6 bases). The ends were cut back, 4 bases at V and 0 bases at J, with 10 bases in the middle. This CDR3 has 14 residues. The germline V gene encodes CDR1 MDHEN and CDR2 SYDVKM. The CDR3 loop reads CASSYPDSSYEQYF. The CDR3 coding sequence is TGTGCCAGCAGTTACCCGGACAGCTCCTACGAGCAGTACTTC.

This clone was recorded a few times. The gene calls are TRBV7-6 and TRBJ2-3, with 7 bases that match TRBD2. The germline V gene encodes CDR1 SGHVS and CDR2 FNYEAQ. Trimming took 0 bases from V and 1 from J; bases not matched to a gene: 7. CDR3 length: 17 amino acids. The CDR3 DNA follows: TGTGCCAGCAGCTTAGCAATAGCGGGCTGGGGCACAGATACGCAGTATTTT. This encodes CASSLAIAGWGTDTQYF.

The chain uses TRBV28 and TRBJ2-3; 7 positions agree with TRBD1. Germline values: CDR1 MDHEN, CDR2 SYDVKM. After removal of 6 bases from V and 3 bases from J, the junction contained 12 bases not matched to a gene. There are 16 residues in the CDR3. CDR3: CASRPRTGWRTDTQYF. CDR3 bases: TGTGCCAGCAGACCCCGGACAGGATGGCGGACAGATACGCAGTATTTT.

V and J are TRBV2 and TRBJ2-1, with no clear D. The CDR3 runs to 12 residues. Trimming pared 3 bases from V and 7 bases from J, leaving 7 bases between. Germline values: CDR1 SNHLY, CDR2 FYNNEI. The CDR3 reads CASSDLGNEQFF. The CDR3 DNA follows: TGTGCCAGCAGTGACCTGGGTAATGAGCAGTTCTTC. The entire variable domain, with the rest obtained from reference TRBV2 and TRBJ2-1, is as follows: EPEVTQTPSHQVTQMGQEVILRCVPISNHLYFYWYRQILGQKVEFLVSFYNNEISEKSEIFDDQFSVERPDGSNFTLKIRSTKLEDSAMYFCASSDLGNEQFFGPGTRLTVL.

This chain connects TRBV7-2 to TRBJ2-7; 7 nucleotides agree with TRBD1. Germline loops: CDR1 SGHTA, CDR2 FQGNSA. The V gene end was trimmed by 2 bases and the J gene end by 5 bases; junction bases not matched to a gene: 3. This CDR3 region has 13 residues. CDR3 amino acids: CASSLWTGNEQYF. The CDR3 DNA reads TGTGCCAGCAGCTTATGGACAGGAAACGAGCAGTACTTC.

This clone has just a few counts. This chain connects TRBV19 to TRBJ2-1; a possible D gene is TRBD2 (5 bases). The germline CDR1 and CDR2 sequences are LNHDA and SQIVND (reference sequence). The CDR3 loop spans 15 amino acids. The germline V and J ends were trimmed by 5 bases and 3 bases, with 14 bases remaining between them. CDR3 amino acids: CASSAGFGGYNEQFF. CDR3 bases: TGTGCCAGTAGTGCAGGTTTCGGAGGCTACAATGAGCAGTTCTTC.

The chain links TRBV11-2 to TRBJ1-5, with D perhaps TRBD1 (5 bases). CDR1 is SGHAT and CDR2 is FQNNGV in the germline V gene. This CDR3 is 16 amino acids long. V lost 1 base, J lost 4 bases, and 14 bases lay in between. The DNA for the CDR3 is TGTGCCAGCAGCTTAGTATGGGGGACTTGGAATCAGCCCCAGCATTTT. Translated, it gives CASSLVWGTWNQPQHF. Based on the CDR3 plus reference TRBV11-2 and TRBJ1-5, the full variable domain is EAGVAQSPRYKIIEKRQSVAFWCNPISGHATLYWYQQILGQGPKLLIQFQNNGVVDDSQLPKDRFSAERLKGVDSTLKIQPAKLEDSAVYLCASSLVWGTWNQPQHFGDGTRLSIL.

The chain links TRBV6-6 to TRBJ1-3; TRBD1 might be the D (5 bases). This CDR3 contains 14 residues. V was cut by 11 bases and J by 4 bases, with 18 bases left in between. In germline, CDR1 is MNHNY, CDR2 SVGAGI (reference sequence). The CDR3 here is CASHRGGNGNTIYF. The CDR3 coding sequence is TGTGCCTCCCATCGGGGCGGGAACGGAAACACCATATATTTT.

The J gene is TRBJ2-3, the V gene TRBV7-3, with a tentative D call TRBD1 (6 bases). The CDR3 is made up of 17 amino acids. Trimming removed 1 base at V and 1 base at J, with 15 bases between. Germline V gene sequence: CDR1 SGHTA, CDR2 FQGTGA. CDR3 bases: TGTGCCAGCAGCTTAAGGATACAGGGTGAAGGCACAGATACGCAGTATTTT. This translates into CASSLRIQGEGTDTQYF.

V gene TRBV30 combines with J gene TRBJ2-5; 7 bases are a match to TRBD1. Trimming took 2 bases from V and 4 from J; bases not matched to a gene: 4. The CDR3 extends over 13 amino acids. Germline lookup yields CDR1 GTSNPN and CDR2 SVGIG (reference sequence). The CDR3 spells CAWSFRGRETQYF. The CDR3 DNA sequence: TGTGCCTGGAGTTTCAGGGGGAGAGAGACCCAGTACTTC.

This clone was detected once. The V gene is TRBV10-1, the J gene TRBJ2-2, with TRBD1 identical over 7 bases. Per germline, CDR1 WNHNN and CDR2 SYGVQD (reference sequence). CDR3 size: 15 residues. V shed 4 bases, J shed 4 bases, and the junction held 6 bases outside the gene matches. The CDR3 is CASSADRAVTGELFF. CDR3 DNA: TGCGCCAGCAGTGCCGACAGGGCGGTCACCGGGGAGCTGTTTTTT.

The V call is TRBV6-1, the J call TRBJ2-1; tentative D call: TRBD2 (5 bases). Germline V gene data show CDR1 as MNHNS and CDR2 as SASEGT. This CDR3 comprises 17 residues. Trimming took 1 base from V and 8 from J, leaving 21 bases between them. The CDR3 loop is CASSEGAEGATADEQFF. In DNA form, the CDR3 reads TGTGCCAGCAGTGAAGGGGCAGAGGGCGCTACGGCCGATGAGCAGTTCTTC.

The chain carries TRBV7-9 and TRBJ2-2; D not resolved. Germline CDR1 is SEHNR and CDR2 is FQNEAQ (reference sequence). This CDR3 has 12 amino acids. Between the trimmed V and J ends, which lost 8 bases and 5 bases, there was a span of 9 bases. In nucleotides, the CDR3 is TGTGCCAGCCGAGTTTTAACCGGGGAGCTGTTTTTT. Protein sequence: CASRVLTGELFF.

The genes are TRBV19 and TRBJ2-7; D possibly uses TRBD1 or TRBD2 (6 bases each). The CDR3 runs to 15 residues. Trimming stripped 3 bases from V and 4 bases from J, with 16 bases between. Germline V gene lookup returns CDR1 LNHDA and CDR2 SQIVND (reference sequence). This CDR3 is CASSIRGRGHYEQYF. The CDR3 DNA reads TGTGCCAGTAGTATCCGAGGGCGGGGACATTACGAGCAGTACTTC. Supplemented by reference TRBV19 and TRBJ2-7, the full variable domain reads DGGITQSPKYLFRKEGQNVTLSCEQNLNHDAMYWYRQDPGQGLRLIYYSQIVNDFQKGDIAEGYSVSREKKESFPLTVTSAQKNPTAFYLCASSIRGRGHYEQYFGPGTRLTVT.